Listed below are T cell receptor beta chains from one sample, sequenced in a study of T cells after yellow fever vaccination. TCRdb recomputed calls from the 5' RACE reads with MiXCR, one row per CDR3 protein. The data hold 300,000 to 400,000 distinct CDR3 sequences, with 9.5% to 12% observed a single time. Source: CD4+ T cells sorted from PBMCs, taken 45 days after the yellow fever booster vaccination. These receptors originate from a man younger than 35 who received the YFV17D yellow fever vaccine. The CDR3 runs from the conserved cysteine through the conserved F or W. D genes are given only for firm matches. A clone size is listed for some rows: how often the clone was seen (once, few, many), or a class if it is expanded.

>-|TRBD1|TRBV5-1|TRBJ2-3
TGCGCCAGCAGCTTGGGAGGGGGCGTGGGCACAGATACGCAGTATTTT
CASSLGGGVGTDTQYF
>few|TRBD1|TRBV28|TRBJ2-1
TGTGCCAGCAGTAATGACAGGGTACCCCTCCCCTACAATGAGCAGTTCTTC
CASSNDRVPLPYNEQFF
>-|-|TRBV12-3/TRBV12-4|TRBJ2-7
TGTGCCAGCAGTCCCAGTACCCCCTACGAGCAGTACTTC
CASSPSTPYEQYF
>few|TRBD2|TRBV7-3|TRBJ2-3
TGTGCCAGCAGCTTGACTAGCGGGGGATACACAGATACGCAGTATTTT
CASSLTSGGYTDTQYF
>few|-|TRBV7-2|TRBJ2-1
TGTGCCAGCAGCACCTCTGCGGCGTACAATGAGCAGTTCTTC
CASSTSAAYNEQFF
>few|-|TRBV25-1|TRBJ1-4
TGTGCCAGCAGTGTCGGGGGCGGTTCCGAAAAACTGTTTTTT
CASSVGGGSEKLFF
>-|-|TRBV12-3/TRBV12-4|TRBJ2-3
TGTGCCAGCAGTTTAGCGCGTGACACGAGTGGCACAGATACGCAGTATTTT
CASSLARDTSGTDTQYF
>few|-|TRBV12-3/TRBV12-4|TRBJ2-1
TGTGCCAGCAGTCCAGGGGAAGAGGTCTACAATGAGCAGTTCTTC
CASSPGEEVYNEQFF
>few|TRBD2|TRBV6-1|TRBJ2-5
TGTGCCAGCGCGAGTAGCGGGGGCGGAGAGACCCAGTACTTC
CASASSGGGETQYF
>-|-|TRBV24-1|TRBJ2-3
TGTGCCACCAGTGATTTGAAGGGTCCGGCACCGAATACGCAGTATTTT
CATSDLKGPAPNTQYF
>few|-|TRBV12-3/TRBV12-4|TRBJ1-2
TGTGCCAGCAGTTTCGGGCAGCCCTATGGCTACACCTTC
CASSFGQPYGYTF
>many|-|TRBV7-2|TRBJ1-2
TGTGCCAGCAGCTCCGCCAATGCTAACTATGGCTACACCTTC
CASSSANANYGYTF
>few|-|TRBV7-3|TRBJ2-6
TGTGCCAGCAGCTTAGGCGTGGCTGGGGCCAACGTCCTGACTTTC
CASSLGVAGANVLTF
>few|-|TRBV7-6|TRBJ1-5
TGTGCCAGCAGCTTAGACCATGGATATAGCAATCAGCCCCAGCATTTT
CASSLDHGYSNQPQHF
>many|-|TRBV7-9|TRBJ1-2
TGTGCCAGCACCCTGGGGAGGGACTATGGCTACACCTTC
CASTLGRDYGYTF
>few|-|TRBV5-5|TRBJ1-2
TGTGCCAGCAGCTTGGAATGGGATGCCCCCGGCTACACCTTC
CASSLEWDAPGYTF
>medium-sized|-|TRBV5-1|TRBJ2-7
TGCGCCAGCAGCCCCCTCGGAGAGCAGTACTTC
CASSPLGEQYF
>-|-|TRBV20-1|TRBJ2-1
TGCAGTGCGGCGAATAGAGGCAATGAGCAGTTCTTC
CSAANRGNEQFF
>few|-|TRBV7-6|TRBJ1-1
TGTGCCAGCAGCTCCTTTTTGGAGAACACTGAAGCTTTCTTT
CASSSFLENTEAFF